This TCR beta chain was documented in a study of CD4 T cells in relation to SARS-CoV-2 and coronaviruses. Turning to the study itself: The HLA restriction of the shared crossreactive spike epitopes was mapped.

Unexposed donor CD4+ T cells date from about 2011-2019, before the COVID-19 pandemic. After less than 11 days of culture, CD4+ T cells were isolated. Unexposed-donor CD4+ T cells were probed with SARS-CoV-2 S/N and four cold-coronavirus spikes, cells permitting. Of note for this clone: As yet, its antigen is unknown.

Germline-derived CDR1 and CDR2 are SGDLS and YYNGEE. The trim removed 4 bases at V and 6 bases at J, leaving 7 bases unmatched. The CDR3 contains 14 residues. Data came from immunoSEQ multiplex PCR; TCRdb stores just in-frame clones and leaves some out. The data hold roughly 25,000 clones, with over 60% observed a single time. This chain uses TRBV9 with TRBJ1-2, with 9 bases lining up with TRBD1. The sequenced sample consisted of CD4+ T cells from PBMCs, cultured in vitro. The clonotype comes from a human donor in good health. The CDR3 DNA is TGTGCCAGCAGCCGACAGGGGGTGGTCGATGGCTACACCTTC. It yields the protein CASSRQGVVDGYTF.